This T cell receptor beta chain was obtained from a study of blood T cell repertoires in COVID-19. Trimming took 4 bases from V and 5 from J, leaving 12 bases between them. This CDR3 is built from 15 residues. Germline V CDR1 and CDR2: SGHTA, FQGTGA. Only in-frame clones appear in the TCRdb table, and some are missing; sequencing was by immunoSEQ multiplex PCR. The sample includes 30,000 to 35,000 clones, about 94% seen only once; the top ten take 4% to 6.5%. The TCR comes from a human donor in a cohort sampled during active COVID-19. V and J are TRBV7-3 and TRBJ1-6; the D is unclear. The sample consisted of peripheral blood. DNA of the CDR3: TGTGCCAGCAGCTCCGGGGTATATGATAATTCACCCCTCCACTTT. Amino acid sequence: CASSSGVYDNSPLHF.